This T cell receptor (beta chain) was captured in a study of cytomegalovirus exposure and HLA in healthy donors. Points from the study as a whole: Confirmation in vitro established that a few CMV-associated chains were specific for CMV antigens.

Comment on this clone: What it binds is unknown.

Germline CDR1 reads SGDLS; CDR2 reads YYNGEE. The trim removed 7 bases at V and 3 bases at J, leaving 7 bases unmatched. CDR3 length equals 15 residues. Sequenced by immunoSEQ multiplex PCR; TCRdb stores in-frame clones only, minus some. The repertoire holds about 200,000 clones, with roughly 85% as singletons. Sequencing was carried out using PBMCs. The origin of this receptor is a woman aged 18-35 years in good health and CMV-seronegative. The rearrangement joins TRBV9 to TRBJ2-7; TRBD2 matches 13 bases. The CDR3 DNA sequence: TGTGCCAGCTCAGGACTAGCGGGGGAGAACTACGAGCAGTACTTC. Protein product: CASSGLAGENYEQYF.